This TCR beta chain was obtained from a study of cytomegalovirus exposure and HLA in healthy donors. Concerning this clone itself: Its specificity is unknown.

Study-wide findings and caveats: Diagnosis of cytomegalovirus status made by the classifier reportedly showed high specificity and sensitivity.

The CDR3 sequence is 14 residues long. CDR1 and CDR2 from the germline V gene are SNHLY and FYNNEI. V trimming: 9 bases; J trimming: 0 bases; junction bases outside the gene matches: 4. Profiled with immunoSEQ multiplex PCR; TCRdb holds only in-frame clones, not every one. The sample includes about 360,000 clones, 86% of them seen just once. The chain uses TRBV2 and TRBJ2-2; TRBD1 matches 7 bases. Sequencing input: PBMCs. This clonotype originated in a woman between 18 and 29 years old in good health and CMV-seronegative. The CDR3 reads CARRGQSNTGELFF. CDR3 in DNA: TGTGCCAGACGGGGACAGTCGAACACCGGGGAGCTGTTTTTT.